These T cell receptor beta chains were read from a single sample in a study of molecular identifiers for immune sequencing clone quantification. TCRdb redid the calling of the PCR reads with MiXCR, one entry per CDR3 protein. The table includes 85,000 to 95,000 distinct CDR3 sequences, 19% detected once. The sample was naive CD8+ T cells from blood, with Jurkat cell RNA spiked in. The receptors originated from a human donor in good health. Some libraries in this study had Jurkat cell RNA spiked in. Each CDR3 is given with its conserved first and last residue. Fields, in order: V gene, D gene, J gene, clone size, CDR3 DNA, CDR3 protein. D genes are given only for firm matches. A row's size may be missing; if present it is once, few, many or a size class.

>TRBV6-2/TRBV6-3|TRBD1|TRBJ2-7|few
TGTGCCAGCAGTTACTTCCGGGACAGAAGCTACGAGCAGTACTTC
CASSYFRDRSYEQYF
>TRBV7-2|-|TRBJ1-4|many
TGTGCCAGCAGCGACGATGCAGGGGAGGAAGGTGAAAAACTGTTTTTT
CASSDDAGEEGEKLFF
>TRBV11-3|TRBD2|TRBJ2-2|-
TGTGCCAGCAGCTCCCGGACTAGCGGCAACACCGGGGAGCTGTTTTTT
CASSSRTSGNTGELFF
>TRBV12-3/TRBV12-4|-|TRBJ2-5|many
TGTGCCAGCAGTCAACAGGACAGAGAGACCCAGTACTTC
CASSQQDRETQYF
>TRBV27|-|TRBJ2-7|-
TGTGCCAGCAGCCTAGCGCCCTCCTACGAGCAGTACTTC
CASSLAPSYEQYF
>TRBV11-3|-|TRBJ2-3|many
TGTGCCAGCAGCCCCGGGGTGCCAGATACGCAGTATTTT
CASSPGVPDTQYF
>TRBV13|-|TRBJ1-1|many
TGTGCCAGCAGCTTGGGAGGAGAAGAGAGAGCTTTCTTT
CASSLGGEERAFF
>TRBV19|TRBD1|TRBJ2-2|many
TGTGCCAGTAGTCACAAAGACAGGGGGCCCGGGGAGCTGTTTTTT
CASSHKDRGPGELFF
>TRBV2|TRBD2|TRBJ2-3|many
TGTGCCAGCAGGGTAGCGGGAGGAAGCACAGATACGCAGTATTTT
CASRVAGGSTDTQYF
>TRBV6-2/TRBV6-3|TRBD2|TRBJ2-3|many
TGTGCCAGCAGTTACGCGGGAGGGCCTAAAGATACGCAGTATTTT
CASSYAGGPKDTQYF
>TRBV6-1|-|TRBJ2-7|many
TGTGCCAGCAGTGAAGCAACCGGGGTCGAGCAGTACTTC
CASSEATGVEQYF
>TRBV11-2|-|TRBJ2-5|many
TGTGCCAGCAGCCCGGGACACCATATAACTGAGACCCAGTACTTC
CASSPGHHITETQYF
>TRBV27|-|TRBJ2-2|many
TGTGCCAGCAGTTTACTGGACGGGGAGCTGTTTTTT
CASSLLDGELFF
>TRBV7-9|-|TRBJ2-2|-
TGTGCCAGCAGCCCAGGGTACCCCGGGGAGCTGTTTTTT
CASSPGYPGELFF
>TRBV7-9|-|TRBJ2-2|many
TGTGCCAGCAGCTCGTCCACCGGGGAGCTGTTTTTT
CASSSSTGELFF
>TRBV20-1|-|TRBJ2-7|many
TGCAGTGCTGGGGTGGGGGATTCCTACGAGCAGTACTTC
CSAGVGDSYEQYF
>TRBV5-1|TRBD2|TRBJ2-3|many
TGCGCCAGCAGCTTGGATTCGACTAGCGGTTACACAGATACGCAGTATTTT
CASSLDSTSGYTDTQYF
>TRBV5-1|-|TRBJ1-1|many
TGCGCCAGCAGCTTGGCCTCTGCGAACACTGAAGCTTTCTTT
CASSLASANTEAFF
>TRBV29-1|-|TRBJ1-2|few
TGCAGCGTTGTGGCGGAAGGCTACACCTTC
CSVVAEGYTF
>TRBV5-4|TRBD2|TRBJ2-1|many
TGTGCCAGCAGCCTCAGCGGGAGTGACTACAATGAGCAGTTCTTC
CASSLSGSDYNEQFF
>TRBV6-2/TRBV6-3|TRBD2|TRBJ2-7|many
TGTGCCAGCAGCCCTGGACTAGCTTGGGAGCAGTACTTC
CASSPGLAWEQYF
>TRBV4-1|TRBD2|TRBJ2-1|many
TGCGCCAGCAGCCCTCCTGGCGGGACTAGCGGGAGGAAGTCCTACAATGAGCAGTTCTTC
CASSPPGGTSGRKSYNEQFF
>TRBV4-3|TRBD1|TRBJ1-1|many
TGCGCCAGCAGCCGGTCCCGGGACAGCGTATATTTTGAAGCTTTCTTT
CASSRSRDSVYFEAFF
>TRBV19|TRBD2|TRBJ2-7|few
TGTGCCAGTAGTATCGGGACTACCTCCTACTACGAGCAGTACTTC
CASSIGTTSYYEQYF
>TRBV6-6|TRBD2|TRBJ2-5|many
TGTGCCAGCAGTTACGAGGGACTAGCGGGAGGAGAGACCCAGTACTTC
CASSYEGLAGGETQYF
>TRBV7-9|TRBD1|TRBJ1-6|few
TGTGCCAGCAGGGTACAGGGGCTCAATTCACCCCTCCACTTT
CASRVQGLNSPLHF